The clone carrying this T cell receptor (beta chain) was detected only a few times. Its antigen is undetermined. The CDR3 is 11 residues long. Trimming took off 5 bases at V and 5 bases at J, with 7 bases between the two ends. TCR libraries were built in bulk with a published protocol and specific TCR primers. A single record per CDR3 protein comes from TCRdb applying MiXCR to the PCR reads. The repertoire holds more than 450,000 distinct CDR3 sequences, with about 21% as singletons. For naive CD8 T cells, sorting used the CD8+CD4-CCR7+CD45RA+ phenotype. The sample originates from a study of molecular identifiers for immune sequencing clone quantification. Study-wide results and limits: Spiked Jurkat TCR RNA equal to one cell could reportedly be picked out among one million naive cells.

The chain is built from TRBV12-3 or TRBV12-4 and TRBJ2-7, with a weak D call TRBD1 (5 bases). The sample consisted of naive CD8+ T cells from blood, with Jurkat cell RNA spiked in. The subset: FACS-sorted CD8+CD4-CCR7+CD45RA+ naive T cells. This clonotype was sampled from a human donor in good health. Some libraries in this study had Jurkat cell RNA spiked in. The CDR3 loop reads CASSGAHEQYF. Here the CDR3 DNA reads TGTGCCAGCAGTGGGGCCCACGAGCAGTACTTC.